This T cell receptor (beta chain) is drawn from a study of cytomegalovirus exposure and HLA in healthy donors. The ends were cut back, 6 bases at V and 2 bases at J, with 17 bases in the middle. The CDR3 extends over 15 amino acids. From germline, CDR1 is MDHEN and CDR2 SYDVKM. PCR primers comprised 60 Vbeta and 13 Jbeta primers. Sequenced by immunoSEQ multiplex PCR; TCRdb stores in-frame clones only, minus some. This table holds 150,000 to 200,000 clones, 77% found once. This chain links TRBV28 with TRBJ2-7; possible D gene TRBD1, 6 bases. This TCR was recovered from a woman younger than 45 in good health and CMV-seropositive. Sequences were obtained from PBMCs. CDR3 sequence (DNA): TGTGCCAGCAGCCTCCTTAGGACAGATCCCTACGAGCAGTACTTC. Its protein is CASSLLRTDPYEQYF.